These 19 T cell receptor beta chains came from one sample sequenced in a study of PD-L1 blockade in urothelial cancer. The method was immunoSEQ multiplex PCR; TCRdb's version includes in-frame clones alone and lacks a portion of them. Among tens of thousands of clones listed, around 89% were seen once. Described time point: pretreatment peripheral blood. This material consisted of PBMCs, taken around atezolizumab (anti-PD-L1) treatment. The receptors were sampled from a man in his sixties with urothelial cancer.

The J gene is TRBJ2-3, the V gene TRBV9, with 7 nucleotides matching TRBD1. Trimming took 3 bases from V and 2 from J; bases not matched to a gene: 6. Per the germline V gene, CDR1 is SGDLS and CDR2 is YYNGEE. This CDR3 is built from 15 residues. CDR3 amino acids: CASSGRDSFTDTQYF. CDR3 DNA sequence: TGTGCCAGCAGCGGCCGGGACAGTTTCACAGATACGCAGTATTTT. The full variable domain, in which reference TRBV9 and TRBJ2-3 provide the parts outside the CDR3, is DSGVTQTPKHLITATGQRVTLRCSPRSGDLSVYWYQQSLDQGLQFLIQYYNGEERAKGNILERFSAQQFPDLHSELNLSSLELGDSALYFCASSGRDSFTDTQYFGPGTRLTVL.

The CDR3 DNA reads TGTGCCTGGATGGTGGACAGGGGTGGGGAGCAGTACTTC. Its translation is CAWMVDRGGEQYF. J is TRBJ2-7 and V is TRBV30, with 9 bases matching TRBD1. CDR3 length equals 13 residues. Per germline, CDR1 GTSNPN and CDR2 SVGIG (reference sequence). The trim removed 4 bases at V and 7 bases at J, leaving 8 bases unmatched.

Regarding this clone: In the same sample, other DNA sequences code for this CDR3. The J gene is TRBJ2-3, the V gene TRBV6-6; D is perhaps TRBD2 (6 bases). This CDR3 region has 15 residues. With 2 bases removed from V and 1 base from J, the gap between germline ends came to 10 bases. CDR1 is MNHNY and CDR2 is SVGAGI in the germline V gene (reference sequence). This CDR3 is CASSYVGGGTDTQYF. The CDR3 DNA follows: TGTGCCAGCAGTTACGTCGGGGGAGGCACAGATACGCAGTATTTT.

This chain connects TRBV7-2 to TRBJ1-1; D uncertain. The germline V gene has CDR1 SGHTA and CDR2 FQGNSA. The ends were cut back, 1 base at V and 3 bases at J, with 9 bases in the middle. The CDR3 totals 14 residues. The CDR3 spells CASSLVGEYTEAFF. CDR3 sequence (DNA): TGTGCCAGCAGCTTAGTTGGGGAGTACACTGAAGCTTTCTTT.

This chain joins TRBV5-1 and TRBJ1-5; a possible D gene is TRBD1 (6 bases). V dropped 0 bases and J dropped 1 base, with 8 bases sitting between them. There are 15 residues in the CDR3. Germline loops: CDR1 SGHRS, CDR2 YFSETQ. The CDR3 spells CASSLDGGSNQPQHF. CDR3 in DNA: TGCGCCAGCAGCTTGGATGGGGGCAGCAATCAGCCCCAGCATTTT.

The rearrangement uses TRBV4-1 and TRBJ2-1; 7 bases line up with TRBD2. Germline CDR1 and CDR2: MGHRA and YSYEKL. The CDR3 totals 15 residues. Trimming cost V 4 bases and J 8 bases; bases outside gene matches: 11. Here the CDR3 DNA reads TGCGCCAGCAGCCGGGAGGGCCATAGGGAGGATGAGCAGTTCTTC. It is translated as CASSREGHREDEQFF.

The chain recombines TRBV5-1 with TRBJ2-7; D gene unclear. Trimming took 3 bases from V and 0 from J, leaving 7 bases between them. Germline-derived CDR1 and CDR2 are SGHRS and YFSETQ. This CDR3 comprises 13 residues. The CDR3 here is CASSSGSSYEQYF. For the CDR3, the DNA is TGCGCCAGCAGCTCGGGTAGCTCCTACGAGCAGTACTTC.

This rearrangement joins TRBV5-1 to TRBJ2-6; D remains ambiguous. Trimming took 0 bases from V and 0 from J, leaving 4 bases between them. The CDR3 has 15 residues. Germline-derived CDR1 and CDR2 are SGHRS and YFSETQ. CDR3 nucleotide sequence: TGCGCCAGCAGCTTGGAAGCCTCTGGGGCCAACGTCCTGACTTTC. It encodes CASSLEASGANVLTF.

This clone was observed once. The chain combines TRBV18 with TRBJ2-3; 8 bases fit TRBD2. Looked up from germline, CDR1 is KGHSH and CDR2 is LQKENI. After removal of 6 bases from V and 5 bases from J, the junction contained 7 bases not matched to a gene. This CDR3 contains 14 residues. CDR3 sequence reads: CASSNGGARDTQYF. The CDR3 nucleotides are TGTGCCAGCTCCAACGGGGGGGCGAGAGATACGCAGTATTTT.

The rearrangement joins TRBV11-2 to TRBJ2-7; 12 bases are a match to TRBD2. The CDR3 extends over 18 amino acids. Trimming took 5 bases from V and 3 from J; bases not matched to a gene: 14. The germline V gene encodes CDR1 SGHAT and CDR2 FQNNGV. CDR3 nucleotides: TGTGCCAGCAGCCCCCAAGGGCTACTAGCGGGAGGCCACTACGAGCAGTACTTC. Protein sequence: CASSPQGLLAGGHYEQYF.

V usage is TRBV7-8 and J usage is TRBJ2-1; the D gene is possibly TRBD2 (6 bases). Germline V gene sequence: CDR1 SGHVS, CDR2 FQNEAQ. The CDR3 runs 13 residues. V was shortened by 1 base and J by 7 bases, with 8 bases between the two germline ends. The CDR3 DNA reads TGTGCCAGCAGCTTAGAGGGGAGGAATGAGCAGTTCTTC. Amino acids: CASSLEGRNEQFF.

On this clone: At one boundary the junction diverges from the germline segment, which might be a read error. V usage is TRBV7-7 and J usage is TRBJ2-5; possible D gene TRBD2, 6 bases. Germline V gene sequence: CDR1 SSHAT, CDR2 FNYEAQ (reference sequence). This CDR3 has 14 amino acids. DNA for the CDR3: TGTGCTAGCAGCCCCAGCGGGTACCAAGAGACCCAGTACTTC. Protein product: CASSPSGYQETQYF.

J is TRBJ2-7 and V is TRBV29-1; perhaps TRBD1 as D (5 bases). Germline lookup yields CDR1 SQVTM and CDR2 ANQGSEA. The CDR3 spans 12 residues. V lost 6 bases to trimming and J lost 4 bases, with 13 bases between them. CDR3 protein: CSVDTQGYEQYF. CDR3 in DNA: TGCAGCGTCGACACCCAGGGATACGAGCAGTACTTC.

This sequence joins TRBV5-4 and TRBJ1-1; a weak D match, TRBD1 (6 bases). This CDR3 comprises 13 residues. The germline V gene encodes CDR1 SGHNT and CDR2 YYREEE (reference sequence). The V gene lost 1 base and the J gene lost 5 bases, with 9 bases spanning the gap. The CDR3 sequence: CASSLQGTTEAFF. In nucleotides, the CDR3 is TGTGCCAGCAGCTTGCAGGGGACGACTGAAGCTTTCTTT.

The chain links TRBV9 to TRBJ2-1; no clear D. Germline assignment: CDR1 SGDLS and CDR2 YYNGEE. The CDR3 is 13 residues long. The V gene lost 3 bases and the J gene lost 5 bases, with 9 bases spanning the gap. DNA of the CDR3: TGTGCCAGCAGCGCCCGGGTAGACAATGAGCAGTTCTTC. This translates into CASSARVDNEQFF.

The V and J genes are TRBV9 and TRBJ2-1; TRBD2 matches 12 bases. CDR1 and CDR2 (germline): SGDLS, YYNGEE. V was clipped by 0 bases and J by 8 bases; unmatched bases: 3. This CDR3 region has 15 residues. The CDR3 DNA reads TGTGCCAGCAGCGTAGCTAGCGGGAGGGGCGATGAGCAGTTCTTC. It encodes CASSVASGRGDEQFF.

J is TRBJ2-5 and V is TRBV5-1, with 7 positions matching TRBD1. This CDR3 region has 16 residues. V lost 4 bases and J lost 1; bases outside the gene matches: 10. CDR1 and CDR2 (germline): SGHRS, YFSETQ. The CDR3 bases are TGCGCCAGCAGCCCTACACCCGGGACAGCCCAAGAGACCCAGTACTTC. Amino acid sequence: CASSPTPGTAQETQYF.

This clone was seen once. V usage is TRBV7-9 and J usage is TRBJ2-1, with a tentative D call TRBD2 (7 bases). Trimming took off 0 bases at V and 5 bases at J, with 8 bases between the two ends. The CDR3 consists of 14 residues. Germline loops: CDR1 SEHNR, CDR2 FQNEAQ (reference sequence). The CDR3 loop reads CASSLAGGHNEQFF. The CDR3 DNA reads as TGTGCCAGCAGCTTAGCGGGGGGGCACAATGAGCAGTTCTTC. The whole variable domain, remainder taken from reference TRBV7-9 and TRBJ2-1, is DTGVSQNPRHKITKRGQNVTFRCDPISEHNRLYWYRQTLGQGPEFLTYFQNEAQLEKSRLLSDRFSAERPKGSFSTLEIQRTEQGDSAMYLCASSLAGGHNEQFFGPGTRLTVL.

The CDR3 sequence: CAWTEAEVRTGYYTEAFF. Here the CDR3 DNA reads TGTGCCTGGACCGAGGCAGAGGTCAGGACAGGGTATTACACTGAAGCTTTCTTT. J is TRBJ1-1 and V is TRBV30, with 8 bases aligning to TRBD1. CDR1 and CDR2 from the germline V gene are GTSNPN and SVGIG (reference sequence). The CDR3 length is 18 residues. With 4 bases clipped from V and 3 bases from J, the junction kept 19 bases outside the gene matches.